Below, one T cell receptor beta chain is given with its context. The sample comes from a study of blood T cell repertoires in COVID-19. For the study at large: Donors in the United States, Italy and Spain gave samples during acute or convalescent COVID-19. Sources were T cells, B-cell-depleted T cells, or PBMCs; the material itself was cDNA or gDNA.

Per the original methods: Amplifying reference gene primers gave estimates of nucleated cell counts. Assay: immunoSEQ multiplex PCR; the TCRdb copy retains only in-frame clones and omits some. V and J calls plus clone size are reproduced from that table; the DNA served to infer D and trimming. The profile shows about 180,000 clones, 70% to 90% of them singletons. V dropped 10 bases and J dropped 6; count of bases not matched to a gene: 4. The CDR3 consists of 13 residues. Germline values: CDR1 ENHRY, CDR2 SYGVKD. The V and J genes are TRBV10-3 and TRBJ2-1; 12 bases match TRBD2. The receptor was isolated from a man between 40 and 49 years old with active or convalescent COVID-19. The sequenced sample consisted of peripheral blood. The CDR3 bases are TGTGCCACCGGACTAGCGGGATCCAATGAGCAGTTCTTC. Its translation is CATGLAGSNEQFF.